The sequence of this T cell receptor beta chain was determined in a study of cytomegalovirus exposure and HLA in healthy donors. Unrecorded immune exposure was likely among donors, who were nominally healthy when sampled. Trimming removed 2 bases from V and 6 bases from J; junction bases left unmatched: 4. The CDR3 extends over 16 amino acids. Germline CDR1 and CDR2: MDHEN and SYDVKM. Primers: 60 Vbeta forward and 13 Jbeta reverse. Method: immunoSEQ multiplex PCR; TCRdb's copy keeps in-frame clones and lacks some. The sample lists about 230,000 clones, approximately 80% seen once, with 0.5% to 0.7% in the top ten.

This TCR came from a middle-aged woman in good health and CMV-seronegative. Sequenced material: PBMCs. V and J are TRBV28 and TRBJ1-6; TRBD1 matches 10 bases. The CDR3 DNA reads TGTGCCAGCAGTTTAACCGGGACAGGGGCTAATTCACCCCTCCACTTT. Residues: CASSLTGTGANSPLHF. The entire variable domain, with the rest obtained from reference TRBV28 and TRBJ1-6, is as follows: DVKVTQSSRYLVKRTGEKVFLECVQDMDHENMFWYRQDPGLGLRLIYFSYDVKMKEKGDIPEGYSVSREKKERFSLILESASTNQTSMYLCASSLTGTGANSPLHFGNGTRLTVT.